The rows below give T cell receptor beta chains drawn from one sample of a study of T cells in Graves' hyperthyroidism and ophthalmopathy. TCRdb independently ran MiXCR on the multiplex PCR reads; one entry per CDR3 protein. Of approximately 600,000 distinct CDR3 sequences in the sample, around 21% were seen once. The sequenced sample was blood. These receptor sequences come from a young man with Graves' ophthalmopathy. Both conserved end residues are part of each CDR3. The order of the fields is J gene, V gene, D gene, clone size, CDR3 protein, CDR3 DNA. The D gene is left open where the match is weak. The size entry is marked missing in some rows and otherwise reads once, few, many or a size class.

>TRBJ2-5|TRBV15|TRBD1|few
CATSTGQGAKTQYF
TGTGCCACCAGCACCGGACAGGGGGCGAAGACCCAGTACTTC
>TRBJ1-4|TRBV13|TRBD1|few
CASSSSTGVKEKLFF
TGTGCCAGCAGCTCGTCGACAGGGGTCAAGGAAAAACTGTTTTTT
>TRBJ2-3|TRBV28|TRBD2|many
CAIVPGLDSTDTQYF
TGTGCCATCGTCCCGGGACTAGACAGCACAGATACGCAGTATTTT
>TRBJ1-4|TRBV7-2|NA|few
CASSLGAGVYEKLFF
TGTGCCAGCAGCCTGGGGGCAGGAGTTTATGAAAAACTGTTTTTT
>TRBJ2-7|TRBV5-1|NA|many
CASSFWRQGTYEQYF
TGCGCCAGCAGCTTTTGGAGACAAGGGACCTACGAGCAGTACTTC
>TRBJ2-7|TRBV18|NA|many
CASSRQTGEQYF
TGTGCCAGCTCCCGACAGACGGGGGAGCAGTACTTC
>TRBJ2-5|TRBV6-5|NA|NA
CASSYSIGGSYQETQYF
TGTGCCAGCAGTTACTCGATCGGAGGGTCGTACCAAGAGACCCAGTACTTC
>TRBJ1-5|TRBV28|NA|few
CASSFSHRTGDGQPQHF
TGTGCCAGCAGTTTCTCGCACCGAACGGGTGACGGTCAGCCCCAGCATTTT
>TRBJ1-2|TRBV3-1|NA|few
CASSQDRQQIYGYTF
TGTGCCAGCAGCCAAGATCGACAGCAAATTTATGGCTACACCTTC
>TRBJ1-3|TRBV30|NA|few
CALGESSGNTIYF
TGTGCTCTTGGGGAGAGCTCTGGAAACACCATATATTTT
>TRBJ2-7|TRBV7-9|TRBD2|few
CASSSRLAGTDEQYF
TGTGCCAGCAGCTCGAGACTAGCGGGGACGGACGAGCAGTACTTC
>TRBJ2-1|TRBV14|NA|many
CASSRHGYNEQFF
TGTGCCAGCAGCCGGCATGGCTACAATGAGCAGTTCTTC
>TRBJ2-2|TRBV12-3/TRBV12-4|NA|many
CASSFGNTGELFF
TGTGCCAGCAGTTTTGGGAACACCGGGGAGCTGTTTTTT
>TRBJ1-5|TRBV7-2|NA|NA
CASSLGVVGNQPQHF
TGTGCCAGCAGCTTAGGGGTAGTGGGCAATCAGCCCCAGCATTTT
>TRBJ1-1|TRBV27|NA|NA
CASSLHGMNTEAFF
TGTGCCAGCAGTTTGCACGGCATGAACACTGAAGCTTTCTTT
>TRBJ2-1|TRBV28|TRBD2|few
CASSPARDYRNYNEQFF
TGTGCCAGCAGCCCAGCCCGGGACTACCGGAATTACAATGAGCAGTTCTTC
>TRBJ1-2|TRBV5-4|TRBD1|few
CASSETGFYGYTF
TGTGCCAGCAGCGAGACAGGGTTCTATGGCTACACCTTC
>TRBJ1-3|TRBV5-1|NA|NA
CASSAAVGTVRNTIYF
TGCGCCAGCAGCGCAGCGGTCGGGACCGTGAGAAACACCATATATTTT
>TRBJ2-7|TRBV7-2|NA|few
CASSEPGTSFYEQYF
TGTGCCAGCAGCGAACCCGGGACAAGTTTTTACGAGCAGTACTTC
>TRBJ2-7|TRBV6-1|NA|many
CASSEFGAYEQYF
TGTGCCAGCAGTGAATTCGGCGCCTACGAGCAGTACTTC
>TRBJ2-5|TRBV6-1|TRBD1|NA
CASEGAGEGETQYF
TGTGCCAGCGAGGGGGCAGGTGAAGGAGAGACCCAGTACTTC
>TRBJ1-1|TRBV7-9|TRBD1|few
CASSLGVQGPGTEAFF
TGTGCCAGCAGCTTAGGGGTACAGGGGCCCGGCACTGAAGCTTTCTTT
>TRBJ2-4|TRBV18|TRBD2|NA
CASSPAGLAGGVIQYF
TGTGCCAGCTCACCAGCCGGACTAGCGGGAGGTGTCATTCAGTACTTC
>TRBJ1-2|TRBV20-1|NA|few
CSALPTAAYGYTF
TGCAGTGCTCTGCCAACAGCCGCCTATGGCTACACCTTC
>TRBJ2-3|TRBV19|NA|once
CASSLGPITDTQYF
TGTGCCAGTAGTCTCGGTCCGATCACAGATACGCAGTATTTT
>TRBJ2-7|TRBV6-1|NA|few
CASSGARGNYEQYF
TGTGCCAGCAGTGGGGCCAGGGGAAACTACGAGCAGTACTTC
>TRBJ1-2|TRBV2|NA|NA
CASSEAFLGYTF
TGTGCCAGCAGTGAGGCGTTCTTGGGCTACACCTTC
>TRBJ1-1|TRBV6-1|NA|few
CATIEGPHTEALF
TGTGCCACTATCGAAGGCCCGCACACTGAAGCTCTCTTT
>TRBJ2-7|TRBV11-2|NA|many
CASSFLADLLNPTYEQYF
TGTGCCAGCAGCTTTTTAGCGGACCTACTAAACCCAACCTACGAGCAGTACTTC
>TRBJ1-1|TRBV15|TRBD1|NA
CATSRLDTGEQEAFF
TGTGCCACCAGCAGATTAGACACAGGGGAACAGGAAGCTTTCTTT
>TRBJ1-4|TRBV25-1|NA|NA
CASSVLASANEKLFF
TGTGCCAGCAGTGTGCTAGCCTCTGCTAATGAAAAACTGTTTTTT
>TRBJ1-1|TRBV5-4|NA|NA
CASSRRDIPAGAEAFF
TGTGCCAGCAGCCGCCGGGACATCCCGGCCGGCGCTGAAGCTTTCTTT
>TRBJ1-5|TRBV12-5|NA|NA
CASGLEEDQPQHF
TGTGCTAGTGGTTTGGAGGAGGATCAGCCCCAGCATTTT
>TRBJ1-1|TRBV28|NA|many
CASSFREVPLNTEAFF
TGTGCCAGCAGTTTCCGGGAAGTACCCTTGAACACTGAAGCTTTCTTT
>TRBJ2-5|TRBV7-3|TRBD2|NA
CASSLTVGLAGGGQETQYF
TGTGCCAGCAGCTTAACTGTAGGACTAGCGGGAGGGGGGCAAGAGACCCAGTACTTC
>TRBJ2-5|TRBV6-1|TRBD2|NA
CASSRSGRAGETQYF
TGTGCCAGCAGCCGTAGCGGGAGGGCCGGAGAGACCCAGTACTTC
>TRBJ2-1|TRBV27|NA|NA
CASSPLSAISQFF
TGTGCCAGCAGTCCACTTTCGGCCATCTCCCAGTTCTTC
>TRBJ2-5|TRBV3-1|TRBD1|NA
CASSHSGQGDGTQYF
TGTGCCAGCAGCCACTCAGGACAGGGTGATGGGACCCAGTACTTC
>TRBJ2-7|TRBV11-2|NA|NA
CASSVEGGNEQYF
TGTGCCAGCAGCGTAGAAGGGGGTAACGAGCAGTACTTC
>TRBJ2-7|TRBV20-1|TRBD1|NA
CSARDLGTGENEQYF
TGCAGTGCTAGAGATCTAGGAACAGGGGAGAACGAGCAGTACTTC
>TRBJ1-1|TRBV4-1|TRBD1|NA
CASSQGWTGNTEAFF
TGCGCCAGCAGCCAAGGATGGACAGGGAACACTGAAGCTTTCTTT
>TRBJ2-7|TRBV28|NA|many
CASSLFRGNEQYF
TGTGCCAGCAGTTTATTTCGGGGCAACGAGCAGTACTTC
>TRBJ2-3|TRBV12-3/TRBV12-4|TRBD2|many
CASSLTSAGGSDTQYF
TGTGCCAGCAGTCTCACTTCAGCGGGAGGCTCAGATACGCAGTATTTT
>TRBJ1-5|TRBV28|NA|many
CASSFTAYSNQPQHF
TGTGCCAGCAGTTTTACAGCGTATAGCAATCAGCCCCAGCATTTT
>TRBJ2-2|TRBV7-9|TRBD2|few
CASSFPAGGPTPNTGELFF
TGTGCCAGCAGTTTCCCAGCGGGAGGGCCTACCCCGAACACCGGGGAGCTGTTTTTT
>TRBJ2-1|TRBV7-6|NA|NA
CASSLALLSEQFF
TGTGCCAGCAGCTTAGCGCTCCTGTCCGAGCAGTTCTTC
>TRBJ1-1|TRBV18|NA|NA
CASLDSRGTEAFF
TGTGCCAGCTTGGACAGCCGGGGCACTGAAGCTTTCTTT
>TRBJ1-1|TRBV5-1|NA|NA
CASRLLGTPDTEAFF
TGCGCCAGCAGACTTCTTGGGACGCCCGACACTGAAGCTTTCTTT
>TRBJ2-5|TRBV11-2|NA|many
CASSPTGTHQETQYF
TGTGCCAGCAGCCCCACCGGGACCCACCAAGAGACCCAGTACTTC
>TRBJ2-3|TRBV10-1|NA|NA
CASSGYTGNTQYF
TGCGCCAGCAGTGGGTACACAGGAAATACGCAGTATTTT
>TRBJ2-3|TRBV28|TRBD1|many
CASSSWDRGVSDTQYF
TGTGCCAGCAGTTCCTGGGACAGGGGTGTTTCAGATACGCAGTATTTT
>TRBJ1-2|TRBV2|NA|NA
CASRDTFYGYTF
TGTGCCAGCAGGGACACCTTCTATGGCTACACCTTC
>TRBJ2-1|TRBV30|NA|NA
CAWSLSGSSYNEQFF
TGTGCCTGGAGCCTTAGCGGAAGCTCCTACAATGAGCAGTTCTTC
>TRBJ2-2|TRBV20-1|TRBD2|many
CSAPGEGTSGRTGELFF
TGCAGTGCGCCCGGAGAGGGGACTAGCGGTAGGACCGGGGAGCTGTTTTTT
>TRBJ2-4|TRBV12-3/TRBV12-4|NA|many
CASSFRGGGRLAKNIQYF
TGTGCCAGCAGTTTTCGTGGGGGAGGCCGCCTAGCCAAAAACATTCAGTACTTC
>TRBJ2-5|TRBV6-1|NA|few
CASRARRTQYQETQYF
TGTGCCAGCAGGGCCCGACGGACTCAGTACCAAGAGACCCAGTACTTC
>TRBJ1-5|TRBV24-1|NA|few
CATSGQYNQPQHF
TGTGCCACCAGTGGGCAGTACAATCAGCCCCAGCATTTT
>TRBJ2-1|TRBV20-1|TRBD2|few
CSALPGTSSYNEQFF
TGCAGTGCTCTGCCCGGGACTAGCTCCTACAATGAGCAGTTCTTC